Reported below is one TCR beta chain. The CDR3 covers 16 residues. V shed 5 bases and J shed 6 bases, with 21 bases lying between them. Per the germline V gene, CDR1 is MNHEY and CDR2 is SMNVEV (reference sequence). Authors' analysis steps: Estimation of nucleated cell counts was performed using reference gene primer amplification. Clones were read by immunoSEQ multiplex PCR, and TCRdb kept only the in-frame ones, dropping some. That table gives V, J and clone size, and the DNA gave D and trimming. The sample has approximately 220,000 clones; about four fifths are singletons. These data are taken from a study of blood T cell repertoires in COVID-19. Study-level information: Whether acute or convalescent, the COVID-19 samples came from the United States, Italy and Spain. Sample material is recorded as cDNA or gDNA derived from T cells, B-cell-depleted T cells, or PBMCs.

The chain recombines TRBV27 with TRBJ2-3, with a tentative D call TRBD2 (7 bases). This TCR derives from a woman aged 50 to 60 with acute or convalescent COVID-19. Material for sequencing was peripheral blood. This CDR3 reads CASSRGGQGRPDTQYF. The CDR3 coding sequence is TGTGCCAGCAGTAGGGGGGGGCAGGGCCGTCCGGATACGCAGTATTTT.